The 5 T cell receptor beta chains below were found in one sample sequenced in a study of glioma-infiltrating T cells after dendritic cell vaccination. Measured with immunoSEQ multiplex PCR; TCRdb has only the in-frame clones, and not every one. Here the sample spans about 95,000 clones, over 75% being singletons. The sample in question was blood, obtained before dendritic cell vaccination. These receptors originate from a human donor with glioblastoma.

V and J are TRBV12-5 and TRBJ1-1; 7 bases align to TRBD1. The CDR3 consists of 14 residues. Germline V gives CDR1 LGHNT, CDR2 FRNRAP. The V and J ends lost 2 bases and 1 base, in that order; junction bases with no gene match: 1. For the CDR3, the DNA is TGTGCTAGTGGTTTGAGGACAGGGAACACTGAAGCTTTCTTT. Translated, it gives CASGLRTGNTEAFF.

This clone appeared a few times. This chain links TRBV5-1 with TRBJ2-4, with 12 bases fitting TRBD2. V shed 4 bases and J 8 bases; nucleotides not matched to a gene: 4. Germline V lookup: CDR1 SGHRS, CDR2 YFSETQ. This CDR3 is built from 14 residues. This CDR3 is CASSDSSGGDIQYF. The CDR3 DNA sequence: TGCGCCAGCAGCGATTCTAGCGGGGGGGACATTCAGTACTTC.

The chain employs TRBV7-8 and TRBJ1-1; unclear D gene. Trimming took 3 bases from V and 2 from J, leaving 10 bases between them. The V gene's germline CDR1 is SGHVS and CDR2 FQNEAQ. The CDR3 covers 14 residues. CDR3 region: CASSLREGNTEAFF. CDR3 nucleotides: TGTGCCAGCAGCTTGCGGGAGGGAAACACTGAAGCTTTCTTT.

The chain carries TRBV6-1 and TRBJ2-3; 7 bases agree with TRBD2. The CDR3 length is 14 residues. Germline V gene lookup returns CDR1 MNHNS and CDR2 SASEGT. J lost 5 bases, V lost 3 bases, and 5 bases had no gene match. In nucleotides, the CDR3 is TGTGCCAGCAGTGACCGACAGCGGGGAGATACGCAGTATTTT. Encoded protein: CASSDRQRGDTQYF.

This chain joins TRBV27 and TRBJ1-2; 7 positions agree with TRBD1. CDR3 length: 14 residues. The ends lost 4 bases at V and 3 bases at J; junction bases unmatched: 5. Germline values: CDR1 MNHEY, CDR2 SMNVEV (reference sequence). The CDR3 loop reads CASSSGGQDYGYTF. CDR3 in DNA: TGTGCCAGCAGTTCAGGGGGGCAAGACTATGGCTACACCTTC.